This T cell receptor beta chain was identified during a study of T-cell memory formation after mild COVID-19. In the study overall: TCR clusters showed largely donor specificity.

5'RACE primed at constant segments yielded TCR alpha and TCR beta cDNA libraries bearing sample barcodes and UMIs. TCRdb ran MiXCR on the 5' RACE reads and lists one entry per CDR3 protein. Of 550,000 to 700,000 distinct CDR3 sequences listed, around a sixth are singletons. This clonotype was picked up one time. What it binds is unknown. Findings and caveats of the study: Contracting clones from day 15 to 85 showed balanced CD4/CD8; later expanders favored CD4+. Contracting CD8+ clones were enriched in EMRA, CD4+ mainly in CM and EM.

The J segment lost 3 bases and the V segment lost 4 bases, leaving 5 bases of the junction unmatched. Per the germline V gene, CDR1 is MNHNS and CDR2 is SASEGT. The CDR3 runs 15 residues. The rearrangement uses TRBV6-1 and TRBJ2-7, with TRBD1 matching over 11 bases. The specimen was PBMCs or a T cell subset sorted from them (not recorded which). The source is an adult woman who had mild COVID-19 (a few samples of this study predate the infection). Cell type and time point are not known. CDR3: CASSATDRGLYEQYF. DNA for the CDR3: TGTGCCAGCAGTGCTACGGACAGGGGGCTCTACGAGCAGTACTTC.